A selection of T cell receptor beta chains follows, all from one sample in a study of cytomegalovirus exposure and HLA in healthy donors. Generated by immunoSEQ multiplex PCR, the TCRdb table keeps only in-frame clones and is missing some. The table has approximately 160,000 clones, 85% to 90% seen once. Sequenced: PBMCs. Receptors were obtained from a woman aged 18 to 35 in good health and CMV-seropositive. CDR3s leave out the opening cysteine and the closing phenylalanine or tryptophan.

V gene	J gene	CDR3 protein
TRBV6-4	TRBJ1-1	ASSYRDRGLSEAF
TRBV2	TRBJ2-7	ASSGGQGLYEQY
TRBV4-2	TRBJ2-2	ASSQATGLNTGELF
TRBV18	TRBJ2-7	ASSPSSQGISSYEQY
TRBV6-5	TRBJ2-1	ASSYSTSAFYNEQF
TRBV9	TRBJ2-2	ASSTSGRTYTGELF
TRBV27	TRBJ1-2	ASISLGYT
TRBV6-5	TRBJ1-4	ASSTGATNEKLF
TRBV20-1	TRBJ2-3	SARPLDTQY
TRBV4-3	TRBJ1-4	ASSRGGAFNEKLF
TRBV25-1	TRBJ2-2	ASSPGTGDTGELF
TRBV29-1	TRBJ2-6	SVRGIPGLAGPGANVLT
TRBV7-9	TRBJ2-1	ASSLLAGGPGNEQF
TRBV15	TRBJ2-7	ATSGMWFHEQY
TRBV9	TRBJ2-7	ASSGLADSYEQY
TRBV7-9	TRBJ2-1	ASSLGLAGRSSYNEQF
TRBV5-5	TRBJ2-7	ASSSRLAGDEQY
TRBV19	TRBJ1-4	ASRENRGEKLF
TRBV11-2	TRBJ2-1	ASSPVAGGIEGEQF
TRBV11-2	TRBJ2-7	ASSLPGASEQY
TRBV13	TRBJ2-7	ASSTGLAGGQEQY
TRBV11-3	TRBJ2-3	ASSPSRGLTGGTDTQY
TRBV5-1	TRBJ2-7	ASSWTGTATEQY
TRBV7-9	TRBJ1-2	ASSLGSQLFGYT
TRBV5-1	TRBJ2-2	ASSAGTSGTGELF
TRBV19	TRBJ1-1	ASSIEGVMNTEAF
TRBV7-9	TRBJ1-4	ASSTQGSREKLF
TRBV10-2	TRBJ1-2	ASSEGQGAGYT
TRBV5-5	TRBJ2-4	ASSGLSRGIQY